This T cell receptor (beta chain) was sequenced in a study of blood T cell repertoires in COVID-19. Study summary: COVID-19 samples, acute and convalescent, were from the United States, Italy and Spain.

The germline CDR1 and CDR2 sequences are SQVTM and ANQGSEA. The CDR3 length is 14 residues. V trimming: 6 bases; J trimming: 3 bases; junction bases outside the gene matches: 8. Original analysis: Estimates of nucleated cell counts were drawn from the amplification of reference gene primers. Generated by immunoSEQ multiplex PCR, the TCRdb table keeps only in-frame clones and is missing some. Clone size and the V and J calls come from that table; the DNA yielded D and trimming. The sample has tens of thousands of clones, approximately 87% seen once; the top ten hold about 2.5%. The V call is TRBV29-1, the J call TRBJ2-3; 8 bases map to TRBD2. The sequence came from a human donor in a cohort sampled during active COVID-19. Specimen: peripheral blood. The CDR3 DNA is TGCAGCGTAGCGGGAGTGGTCAAAACAGATACGCAGTATTTT. Its protein is CSVAGVVKTDTQYF.